Described below is a single T cell receptor (beta chain) sequence and its context. Its specificity is unknown. The record originates from a study of graft-versus-host responses after intestinal transplantation. Study-wide results and caveats: GvH clone levels peaked in circulation, and this peak was associated with early post-transplant HvG declines.

Lymphocytes (intraepithelial and lamina propria) were released by processing the graft tissue. Profiled with immunoSEQ multiplex PCR; TCRdb holds only in-frame clones, not every one. The sample lists about 15,000 clones; approximately 79% were seen once. The CDR3 contains 14 residues. V gave up 3 bases and J gave up 7 bases; unmatched junction bases: 8. Germline-derived CDR1 and CDR2 are GTSNPN and SVGIG (reference sequence). This sample comprised ileum tissue, obtained about 430 days after intestinal transplant. This chain uses TRBV30 with TRBJ2-1; 8 bases line up with TRBD1. This clonotype originated in a human patient who received an intestinal transplant, so some T cells may come from the graft donor. CDR3 protein: CAWRTGDEYNEQFF. Here the CDR3 DNA reads TGTGCCTGGAGGACAGGGGATGAATATAATGAGCAGTTCTTC.